This T cell receptor (beta chain) was captured in a study of cytomegalovirus exposure and HLA in healthy donors. Study information: Inside one of the first data releases sat around 85 million unique TCRs taken from HLA-typed donors.

CDR3 length: 14 residues. The ends lost 3 bases at V and 4 bases at J; junction bases unmatched: 3. Germline CDR1 reads SGDLS; CDR2 reads YYNGEE. Study outcomes and limitations: More clonal expansion characterized HLA-associated TCR beta chains than equally common others in a later analysis. Most TCR sequences were seen very rarely across donors, but some public TCRs occurred in many. As a later analysis revealed, the rate of TCR association differed by HLA locus, with DRB1 most and HLA-C fewest.

The PCR was carried out with 60 Vbeta primers and 13 Jbeta primers. Profiling relied on immunoSEQ multiplex PCR, and the TCRdb table lists in-frame clones only, not all of them. Of approximately 100,000 clones listed, about 80% are singletons. Note on this clone: The antigen is undetermined.

This sequence originates from a man aged 35 to 55 in good health and CMV-seronegative. The chain combines TRBV9 with TRBJ1-2; 10 bases fit TRBD1. Sample: PBMCs. This CDR3 reads CASSEDRGIYGYTF. In DNA, the CDR3 is TGTGCCAGCAGCGAGGACAGGGGGATCTATGGCTACACCTTC. Variable domain in full (rest from reference TRBV9 and TRBJ1-2): DSGVTQTPKHLITATGQRVTLRCSPRSGDLSVYWYQQSLDQGLQFLIQYYNGEERAKGNILERFSAQQFPDLHSELNLSSLELGDSALYFCASSEDRGIYGYTFGSGTRLTVV.